A single sample is the source of the 11 T cell receptor beta chains below, sequenced in a study of molecular identifiers for immune sequencing clone quantification. One entry per CDR3 protein, called by TCRdb with MiXCR from the PCR reads. The profile shows about 510,000 distinct CDR3 sequences, around 23% of them singletons. Sample: naive CD8+ T cells from blood, with Jurkat cell RNA spiked in. Subset here: FACS-sorted CD8+CD4-CCR7+CD45RA+ naive T cells. Every receptor here comes from a human donor in good health. Some libraries in this study had Jurkat cell RNA spiked in.

This clonotype occurred once. The CDR3 nucleotides are TGTGCCAGCTCACCACTTGGACAGGGGGTAGATACGCAGTATTTT. Its translation: CASSPLGQGVDTQYF. The gene calls are TRBV18 and TRBJ2-3, with 10 bases lining up with TRBD1. This CDR3 contains 15 residues. Looked up from germline, CDR1 is KGHSH and CDR2 is LQKENI. V lost 1 base and J lost 5; bases outside the gene matches: 3. The full variable domain, with the rest looked up from reference TRBV18 and TRBJ2-3, is NAGVMQNPRHLVRRRGQEARLRCSPMKGHSHVYWYRQLPEEGLKFMVYLQKENIIDESGMPKERFSAEFPKEGPSILRIQQVVRGDSAAYFCASSPLGQGVDTQYFGPGTRLTVL.

Many counts were recorded for this clonotype. The chain is built from TRBV7-8 and TRBJ2-7, with a possible D match to TRBD1 (6 bases). The ends were cut back, 1 base at V and 4 bases at J, with 11 bases in the middle. The germline CDR1 and CDR2 sequences are SGHVS and FQNEAQ. The CDR3 is 14 residues long. CDR3 in amino acids: CASSLGDTRYEQYF. The CDR3 coding sequence is TGTGCCAGCAGCTTAGGGGACACCAGGTACGAGCAGTACTTC.

This clonotype was observed a few times. The chain joins TRBV28 to TRBJ1-5; D may be TRBD1 (5 bases). The CDR3 is made up of 19 amino acids. Germline loops: CDR1 MDHEN, CDR2 SYDVKM. V lost 1 base and J 0 bases, leaving 19 bases between the germline ends. The CDR3 coding sequence is TGTGCCAGCAGTTTATTAGGCAGGGTGAGATATAATAGCAATCAGCCCCAGCATTTT. Translated, it gives CASSLLGRVRYNSNQPQHF.

Many counts were recorded for this clonotype. CDR3 protein: CASGGEVYEQYF. The DNA for the CDR3 is TGTGCCAGCGGAGGGGAGGTGTACGAGCAGTACTTC. V gene TRBV6-6 combines with J gene TRBJ2-7; D possibly corresponds to TRBD2 (6 bases). This CDR3 spans 12 amino acids. Germline values: CDR1 MNHNY, CDR2 SVGAGI (reference sequence). V was pared by 8 bases and J by 4 bases, with 12 bases between.

This clonotype appeared a single time. This CDR3 is missing its conserved last phenylalanine or tryptophan, likely due to a read error. The J gene is TRBJ2-1, the V gene TRBV30; D gene uncertain. The CDR3 is made up of 11 amino acids. V was trimmed by 0 bases and J by 10 bases, leaving 7 bases between them. Germline CDR1 GTSNPN, CDR2 SVGIG (reference sequence). CDR3 region: CAWSVVGEQFL. CDR3 in DNA: TGTGCCTGGAGTGTAGTCGGAGAGCAGTTCTTA.

The V call is TRBV4-3, the J call TRBJ2-7, with 7 bases aligning to TRBD1. The germline V gene encodes CDR1 LGHNA and CDR2 YSLEER. With 3 bases clipped from V and 2 bases from J, the junction kept 10 bases outside the gene matches. This CDR3 is 16 amino acids long. This CDR3 is CASSQKRGRGAYEQYF. CDR3 sequence (DNA): TGCGCCAGCAGCCAGAAAAGGGGGCGCGGCGCCTACGAGCAGTACTTC.

Of note for this clonotype: Given a much more abundant clone one base away, this may be a read error. The chain carries TRBV6-2 or TRBV6-3 and TRBJ2-6, with D maybe TRBD1 (5 bases). The CDR3 runs to 16 residues. The V and J ends lost 1 base and 0 bases respectively, with 7 bases between them. Germline V gene sequence: CDR1 MNHEY, CDR2 SVGEGT. The CDR3 region is CASSYLQASGANVLTF. In DNA, the CDR3 is TGTGCCAGCAGTTACTTACAGGCCTCTGGGGCCAACGTCCTGACTTTC.

A remark on this clonotype: At one end, the junction sequence differs from germline, possibly due to a read error. The CDR3 sequence is CVSSFRTAGEELFF. The CDR3 coding sequence is TGTGTCAGCAGTTTTCGGACGGCCGGTGAGGAACTGTTTTTT. V is TRBV12-3 or TRBV12-4 and J is TRBJ1-4; D unclear. The CDR3 covers 14 residues.

This clonotype was found a few times. V is TRBV30 and J is TRBJ1-2; possible D gene TRBD1, 6 bases. CDR1 and CDR2 from the germline V gene are GTSNPN and SVGIG (reference sequence). This CDR3 is 14 amino acids long. V gave up 4 bases and J gave up 4 bases, with 16 bases separating them. DNA for the CDR3: TGTGCCTGGAATAGCGCCGGGACAACCTATGGCTACACCTTC. It specifies CAWNSAGTTYGYTF.

V and J are TRBV14 and TRBJ1-6; D perhaps matches TRBD1 (6 bases). CDR1 and CDR2 from the germline V gene are SGHDN and FVKESK. This CDR3 region has 13 residues. V was cut by 1 base and J by 15 bases, with 13 bases left in between. This CDR3 reads CASSQGTVMSLHF. CDR3 DNA sequence: TGTGCCAGCAGCCAAGGGACAGTCATGAGCCTCCACTTT.

The rearrangement links TRBV11-3 to TRBJ2-3; TRBD2 matches at 11 bases. There are 16 residues in the CDR3. Trimming cost V 5 bases and J 2 bases; bases outside gene matches: 6. Germline CDR1 reads SGHNT; CDR2 reads YENEEA. The CDR3 loop is CASSPGLAENTDTQYF. The CDR3 DNA reads TGTGCCAGCAGCCCGGGACTAGCGGAAAACACAGATACGCAGTATTTT.